This T cell receptor beta chain was found in a study of response to subunit inactivated influenza vaccine. Whole-study findings and limits: Every seasonal influenza vaccination brings in few new T cells, the authors suggested.

TCRdb reprocessed the RT-PCR reads with MiXCR, giving one entry per CDR3 protein. The data show fewer than 350,000 distinct CDR3 sequences, around a fifth seen once. This clonotype was detected a few times. Its specificity is not known. The CDR3 covers 16 residues. V shed 4 bases, J shed 4 bases, and the junction held 6 bases outside the gene matches. CDR1 is SEHNR and CDR2 is FQNEAQ in the germline V gene (reference sequence). Sequenced material: PBMCs from blood, taken 21 months after vaccination. This TCR was sampled from a man between 45 and 75 years old who received an inactivated influenza vaccine. The J gene is TRBJ2-3, the V gene TRBV7-9, with TRBD2 identical over 12 bases. The CDR3 is CASSSLAGGPSDTQYF. DNA for the CDR3: TGTGCCAGCAGCTCTCTAGCGGGAGGGCCTTCAGATACGCAGTATTTT.